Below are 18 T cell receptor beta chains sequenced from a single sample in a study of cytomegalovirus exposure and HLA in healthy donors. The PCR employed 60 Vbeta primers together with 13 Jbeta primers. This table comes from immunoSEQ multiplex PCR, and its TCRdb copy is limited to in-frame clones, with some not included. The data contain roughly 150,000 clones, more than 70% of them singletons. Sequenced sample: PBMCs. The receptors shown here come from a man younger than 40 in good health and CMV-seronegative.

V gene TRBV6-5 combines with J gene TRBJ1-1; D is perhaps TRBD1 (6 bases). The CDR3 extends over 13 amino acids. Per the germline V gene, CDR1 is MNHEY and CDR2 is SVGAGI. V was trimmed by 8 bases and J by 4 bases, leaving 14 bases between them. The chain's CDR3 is CASRLLGGTEAFF. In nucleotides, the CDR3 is TGTGCCAGCCGGTTATTAGGGGGCACTGAAGCTTTCTTT.

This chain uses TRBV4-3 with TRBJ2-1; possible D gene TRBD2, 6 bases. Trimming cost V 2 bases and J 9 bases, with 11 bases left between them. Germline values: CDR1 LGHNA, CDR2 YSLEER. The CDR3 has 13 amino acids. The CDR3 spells CASSQQRAGEQFF. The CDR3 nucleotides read TGCGCCAGCAGCCAACAGCGGGCTGGTGAGCAGTTCTTC.

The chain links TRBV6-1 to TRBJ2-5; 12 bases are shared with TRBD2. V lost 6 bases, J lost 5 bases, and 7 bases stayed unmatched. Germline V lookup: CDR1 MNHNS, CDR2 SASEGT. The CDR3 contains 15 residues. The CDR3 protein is CASSSSSGGAETQYF. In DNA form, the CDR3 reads TGTGCCAGCAGCAGTTCTAGCGGGGGGGCCGAGACCCAGTACTTC.

The CDR3 nucleotides are TGTGCCAGCAGCTTTGGGGACAGGGGGCATGGAGCTTTCTTT. The encoded protein is CASSFGDRGHGAFF. The chain has TRBV11-1 and TRBJ1-1; 12 nucleotides match TRBD1. Germline CDR1 reads SGHAT; CDR2 reads FQDESV (reference sequence). The CDR3 totals 14 residues. After removal of 3 bases from V and 10 bases from J, the junction contained 6 bases not matched to a gene.

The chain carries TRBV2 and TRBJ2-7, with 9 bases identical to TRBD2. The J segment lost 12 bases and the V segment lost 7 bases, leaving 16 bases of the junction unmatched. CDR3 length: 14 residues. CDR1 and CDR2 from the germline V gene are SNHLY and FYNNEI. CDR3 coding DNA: TGTGCCAGCAAGGGGCCCCCAGCGGGGGGCCTCCCGTACTTC. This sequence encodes CASKGPPAGGLPYF.

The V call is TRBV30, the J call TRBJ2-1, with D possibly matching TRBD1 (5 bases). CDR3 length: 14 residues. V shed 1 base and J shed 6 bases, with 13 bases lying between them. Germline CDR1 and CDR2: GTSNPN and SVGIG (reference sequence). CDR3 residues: CAWSGGLVGNEQFF. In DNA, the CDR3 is TGTGCCTGGAGTGGGGGCCTGGTGGGCAATGAGCAGTTCTTC.

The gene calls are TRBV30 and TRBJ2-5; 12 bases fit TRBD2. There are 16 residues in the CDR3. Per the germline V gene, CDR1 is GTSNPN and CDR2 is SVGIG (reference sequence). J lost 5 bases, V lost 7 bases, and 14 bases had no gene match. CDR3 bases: TGTGCCTTAGGCGGTAACCTAGCGGGGGGGCGTGAGACCCAGTACTTC. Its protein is CALGGNLAGGRETQYF.

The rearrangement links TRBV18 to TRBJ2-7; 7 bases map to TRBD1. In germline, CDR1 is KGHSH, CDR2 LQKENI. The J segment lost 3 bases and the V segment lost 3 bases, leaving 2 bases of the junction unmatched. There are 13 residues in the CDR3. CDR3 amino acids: CASSPGTDYEQYF. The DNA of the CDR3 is TGTGCCAGCTCACCCGGGACAGACTACGAGCAGTACTTC.

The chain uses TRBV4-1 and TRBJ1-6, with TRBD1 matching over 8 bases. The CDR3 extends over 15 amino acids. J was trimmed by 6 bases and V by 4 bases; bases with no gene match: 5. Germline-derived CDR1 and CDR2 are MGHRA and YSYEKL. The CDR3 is CASSPQTGVNSPLHF. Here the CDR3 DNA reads TGCGCCAGCAGCCCCCAGACAGGGGTTAATTCACCCCTCCACTTT.

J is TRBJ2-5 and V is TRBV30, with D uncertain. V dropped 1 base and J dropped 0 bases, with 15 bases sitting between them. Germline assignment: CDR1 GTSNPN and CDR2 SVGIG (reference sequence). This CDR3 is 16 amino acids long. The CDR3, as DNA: TGTGCCTGGAGTGCTTCATGGAACTATTACCAAGAGACCCAGTACTTC. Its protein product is CAWSASWNYYQETQYF.

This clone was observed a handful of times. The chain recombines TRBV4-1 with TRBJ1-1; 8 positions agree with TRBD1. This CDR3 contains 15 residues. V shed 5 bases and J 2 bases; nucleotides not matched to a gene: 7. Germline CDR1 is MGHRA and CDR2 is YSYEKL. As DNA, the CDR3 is TGCGCCAGCAGCTATCCGGACAGGGACAACACTGAAGCTTTCTTT. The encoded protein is CASSYPDRDNTEAFF.

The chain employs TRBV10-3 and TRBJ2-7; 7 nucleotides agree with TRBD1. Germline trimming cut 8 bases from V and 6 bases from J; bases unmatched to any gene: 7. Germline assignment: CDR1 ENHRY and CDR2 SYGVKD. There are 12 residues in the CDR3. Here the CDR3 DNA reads TGTGCCATCGCCGCACGGGACAGCGAGCAGTACTTC. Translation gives CAIAARDSEQYF.

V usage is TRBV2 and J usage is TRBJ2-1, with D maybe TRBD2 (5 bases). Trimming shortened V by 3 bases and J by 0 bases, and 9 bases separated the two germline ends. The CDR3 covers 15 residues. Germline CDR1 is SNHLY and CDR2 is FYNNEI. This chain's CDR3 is CASSEKGSSYNEQFF. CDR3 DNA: TGTGCCAGCAGTGAGAAAGGGAGCTCCTACAATGAGCAGTTCTTC. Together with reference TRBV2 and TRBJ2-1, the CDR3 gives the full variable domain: EPEVTQTPSHQVTQMGQEVILRCVPISNHLYFYWYRQILGQKVEFLVSFYNNEISEKSEIFDDQFSVERPDGSNFTLKIRSTKLEDSAMYFCASSEKGSSYNEQFFGPGTRLTVL.

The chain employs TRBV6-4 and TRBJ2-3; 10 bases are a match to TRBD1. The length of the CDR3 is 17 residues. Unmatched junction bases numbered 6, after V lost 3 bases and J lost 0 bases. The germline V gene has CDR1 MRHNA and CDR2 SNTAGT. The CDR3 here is CASSESGTGVSTDTQYF. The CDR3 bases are TGTGCCAGCAGTGAGTCCGGGACAGGGGTTAGCACAGATACGCAGTATTTT.

In DNA form, the CDR3 reads TGTGCCAGCAGCCTAAGCCAAGAGACCCAGTACTTC. It translates to CASSLSQETQYF. V and J are TRBV2 and TRBJ2-5; D ambiguous. CDR1 and CDR2 from the germline V gene are SNHLY and FYNNEI. This CDR3 has 12 amino acids. V lost 6 bases and J 1 base, leaving 6 bases between the germline ends.

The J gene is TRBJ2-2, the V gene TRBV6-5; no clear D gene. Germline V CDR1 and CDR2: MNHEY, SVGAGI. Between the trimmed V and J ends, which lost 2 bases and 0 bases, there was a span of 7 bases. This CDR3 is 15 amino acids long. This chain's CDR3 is CASSYSIANTGELFF. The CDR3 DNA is TGTGCCAGCAGTTACAGCATCGCGAACACCGGGGAGCTGTTTTTT.

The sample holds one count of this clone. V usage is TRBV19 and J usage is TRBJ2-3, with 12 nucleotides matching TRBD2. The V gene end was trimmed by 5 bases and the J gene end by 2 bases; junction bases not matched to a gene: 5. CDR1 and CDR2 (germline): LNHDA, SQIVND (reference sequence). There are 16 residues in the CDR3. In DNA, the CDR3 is TGTGCCAGTAGTGCCGGACTAGCGGGATACACAGATACGCAGTATTTT. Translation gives CASSAGLAGYTDTQYF.

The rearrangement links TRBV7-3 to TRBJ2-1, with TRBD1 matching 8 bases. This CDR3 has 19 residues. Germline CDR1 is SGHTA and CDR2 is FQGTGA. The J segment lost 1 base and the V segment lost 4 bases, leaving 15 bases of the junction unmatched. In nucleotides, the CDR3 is TGTGCCAGCAGCTCCCGGTCGACAGGGGTCGAAGTGTCCTACAATGAGCAGTTCTTC. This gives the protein CASSSRSTGVEVSYNEQFF. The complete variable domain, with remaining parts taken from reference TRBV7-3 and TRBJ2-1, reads GAGVSQTPSNKVTEKGKYVELRCDPISGHTALYWYRQSLGQGPEFLIYFQGTGAADDSGLPNDRFFAVRPEGSVSTLKIQRTERGDSAVYLCASSSRSTGVEVSYNEQFFGPGTRLTVL.